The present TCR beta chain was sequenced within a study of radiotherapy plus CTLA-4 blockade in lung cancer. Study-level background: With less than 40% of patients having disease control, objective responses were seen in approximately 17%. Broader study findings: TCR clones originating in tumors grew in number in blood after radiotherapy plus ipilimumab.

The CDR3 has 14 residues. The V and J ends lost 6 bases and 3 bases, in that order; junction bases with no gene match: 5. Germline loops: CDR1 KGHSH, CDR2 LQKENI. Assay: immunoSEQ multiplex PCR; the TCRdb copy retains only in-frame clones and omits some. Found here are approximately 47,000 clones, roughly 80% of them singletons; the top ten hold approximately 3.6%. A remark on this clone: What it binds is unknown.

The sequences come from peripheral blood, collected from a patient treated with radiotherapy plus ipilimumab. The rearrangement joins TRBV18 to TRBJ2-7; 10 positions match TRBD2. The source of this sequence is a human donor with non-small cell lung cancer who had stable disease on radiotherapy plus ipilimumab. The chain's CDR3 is CASSSTSGNYEQYF. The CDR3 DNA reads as TGTGCCAGCTCTTCCACTAGCGGGAACTACGAGCAGTACTTC. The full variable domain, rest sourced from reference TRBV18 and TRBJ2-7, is NAGVMQNPRHLVRRRGQEARLRCSPMKGHSHVYWYRQLPEEGLKFMVYLQKENIIDESGMPKERFSAEFPKEGPSILRIQQVVRGDSAAYFCASSSTSGNYEQYFGPGTRLTVT.